This T cell receptor beta chain was sequenced for a study of beta chain features in type 1 diabetes listed by TCRdb under 2018. A note on the overall study: No differences in mean age, gender distribution, total cell number or subset yield were found between patients and healthy donors. Across all samples, some 110,000,000 sorted cells were examined, and cell number per subset correlated strongly with RNA yield. The study compared TCRB repertoires of sorted circulating CD4+ T cell subsets between recently diagnosed type 1 diabetes patients and matched healthy donors. Regulatory and stem cell-like memory subsets were obtained from only 8 patients and roughly eight healthy donors, while naive and central memory subsets were obtained from all 28 donors.

From each donor, a single peripheral blood sample of approximately 0.11 L on average was drawn into heparinised tubes. A BD FACSAria II was used to sort naive, central memory, regulatory and stem cell-like memory CD4+ T cells with a panel that included CD45RO, CCR7, CD25, CD127, CD95 and CD27. All sorted populations exceeded 95% purity. PBMCs were separated immediately by Lymphoprep density gradient centrifugation and were stained directly, without being cultured. Samples were stained and sorted in pairs, with one healthy donor and one patient per experiment, so that batch effects were minimized. This clone was counted a few times. Its antigen has not been determined. Base qualities are not provided; no much larger clone lies one nucleotide away. From a lookup of the germline V gene, CDR1 and CDR2 are ENHRY and SYGVKD. There are 15 amino acids in the CDR3, from cysteine to phenylalanine inclusive. Of all the DNA, just the CDR3 is kept, 45 bases in frame from base 1. Trimmed from V: 10 bases; trimmed from J: 3 bases; junction bases lacking a gene match: 14.

All of the isolated RNA was reverse transcribed with the High Capacity cDNA Reverse Transcription Kit, so expressed TCRB transcripts were sequenced. Deep immunoSEQ sequencing was performed on naive, central memory and regulatory T cell samples, with an average of roughly 3.5 million total reads per sample. Sorted cells were lysed in RLT buffer, and RNA was extracted using DNase-treated RNeasy Micro or Mini kits according to cell number. To prevent cross-contamination, each cell subset was processed individually, whereas patient and healthy donor samples were processed jointly. The immunoSEQ multiplex PCR was used to amplify TCRB sequences from cDNA, yielding 87-bp fragments that span the CDR3 region. The amplicons were sequenced using the Illumina HiSeq platform. The study's processing was this. Synthetic template baselines were used to correct PCR bias computationally, reads within Hamming distance 2 were collapsed together, and singletons that could not be merged were discarded. Reads were aligned against IMGT to assign V, D and J genes, CDR3 length and insertions or deletions at six rearrangement sites. Clonotype counts were normalized to sorted cell number within each subset before computing true diversity and Gini coefficients with the tcR R package. Repertoire sharing was quantified using the overlap coefficient calculated on TCRB nucleotide sequences. As a proxy for the pre-selection repertoire, out-of-frame TCRB sequences from naive cells were analyzed. Held by TCRdb, this immuneACCESS table contains in-frame sequences only and omits some clones. Under half of the omission traces to an unresolved V gene where checked; the cause of the rest is unknown. V and J calls and clone size follow that table, whereas D and trimming were derived from the DNA. In all, the sample holds 900,000 or so clones, and under 20% of those were seen once. 0.023% of the sample lies in the top ten.

Summary of the overall study and its limitations: A moderate but significant shortening of TCRB CDR3 length was observed in type 1 diabetes patients in all four CD4+ subsets. The naive, central memory and regulatory TCRB repertoires appeared to resemble one another more closely among patients than among healthy donors. PCR may preferentially amplify shorter templates, but because patient and control samples were amplified and corrected together, any resulting skew would affect both groups equally. Only small numbers of individuals were included in the HLA sub-analyses, which left unresolved whether HLA type had any influence on TCRB rearrangement. Fewer insertions and more nucleotide deletions at VDJ recombination sites were observed in patients with type 1 diabetes, implying thymic rearrangement abnormalities. Because cDNA rather than genomic DNA was sequenced, highly expressing activated cells could have been over-represented, although no difference in activation and CD3 levels was found between groups.

Sequencing was performed on naive CD4+ T cells from blood. What this sample's cell subset or site label stands for: true naive CD4+ T cells. Recombination linked TRBV10-3 to TRBJ2-5, with 7 junctional bases fitting TRBD2. This clonotype was sampled from a woman in her late teens or twenties in good health. The DNA is TGTGCCAGCACTCCCACTTACGGGACTAAAGAGACCCAGTACTTC. Translated, this gives CASTPTYGTKETQYF.